The T cell receptor beta chain described here comes from a study of glioma-infiltrating T cells after dendritic cell vaccination. Turning to the study itself: Samples are from glioblastoma patients in Phase I and II dendritic cell vaccine trials. At biweekly intervals, patients got three intradermal dendritic cell vaccine injections.

The germline CDR1 and CDR2 sequences are SEHNR and FQNEAQ (reference sequence). The CDR3 has 14 amino acids. With 2 bases removed from V and 4 bases from J, the gap between germline ends came to 11 bases. The table came from immunoSEQ multiplex PCR; TCRdb's copy has only in-frame clones and leaves some out. The sample records just under 85,000 clones, 70% to 90% being singletons. This clone was recorded only once. The TCR originated in a human donor with glioblastoma. V usage is TRBV7-9 and J usage is TRBJ1-2; weak D call: TRBD1 (6 bases). The sequencing here drew on blood, taken before dendritic cell vaccination. The CDR3 sequence is CASSLFTGTYGYTF. The CDR3 bases are TGTGCCAGCAGCTTATTCACAGGGACCTATGGCTACACCTTC.